This TCR beta chain was observed in a study of cytomegalovirus exposure and HLA in healthy donors. A remark on this clone: Its antigen is undetermined.

Overall study findings and caveats: Some V segments (TRBV6-2 and TRBV6-3 among them) were excluded as indistinguishable. Earlier analysis found most TCR beta V segments productive about 87% or about 30% of the time.

PCR amplification relied on 60 Vbeta primers (plus 13 Jbeta primers). The method was immunoSEQ multiplex PCR; TCRdb's version includes in-frame clones alone and lacks a portion of them. The sample consists of tens of thousands of clones, about a tenth of them appearing once. The V gene's germline CDR1 is WSHSY and CDR2 SAAADI. This CDR3 has 13 residues. After removal of 2 bases from V and 9 bases from J, the junction contained 4 bases not matched to a gene. Specimen: PBMCs. The sequence came from a man in his sixties in good health and CMV-seropositive. J is TRBJ2-1 and V is TRBV10-2, with TRBD1 matching 7 bases. This CDR3 is CASSEHTGVEQFF. The CDR3 bases are TGCGCCAGCAGTGAGCACACAGGGGTTGAGCAGTTCTTC.